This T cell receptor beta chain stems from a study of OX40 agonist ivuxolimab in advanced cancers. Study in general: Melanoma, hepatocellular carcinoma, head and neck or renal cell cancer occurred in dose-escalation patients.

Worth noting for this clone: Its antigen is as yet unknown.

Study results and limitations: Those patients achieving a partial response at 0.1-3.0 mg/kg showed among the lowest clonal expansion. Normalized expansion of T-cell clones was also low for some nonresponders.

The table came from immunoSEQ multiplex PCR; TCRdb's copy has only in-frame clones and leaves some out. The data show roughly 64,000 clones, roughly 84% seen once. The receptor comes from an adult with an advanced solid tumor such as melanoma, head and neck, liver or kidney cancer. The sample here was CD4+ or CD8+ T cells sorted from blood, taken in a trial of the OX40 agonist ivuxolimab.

This CDR3 is CASSHLGLAGGPLYEQYF. The CDR3 bases are TGCGCCAGCAGCCACCTGGGACTAGCGGGAGGACCACTCTACGAGCAGTACTTC. This chain connects TRBV4-1 to TRBJ2-7; 15 bases map to TRBD2. CDR3 size: 18 residues. The ends lost 3 bases at V and 3 bases at J; junction bases unmatched: 9. Germline V CDR1 and CDR2: MGHRA, YSYEKL.